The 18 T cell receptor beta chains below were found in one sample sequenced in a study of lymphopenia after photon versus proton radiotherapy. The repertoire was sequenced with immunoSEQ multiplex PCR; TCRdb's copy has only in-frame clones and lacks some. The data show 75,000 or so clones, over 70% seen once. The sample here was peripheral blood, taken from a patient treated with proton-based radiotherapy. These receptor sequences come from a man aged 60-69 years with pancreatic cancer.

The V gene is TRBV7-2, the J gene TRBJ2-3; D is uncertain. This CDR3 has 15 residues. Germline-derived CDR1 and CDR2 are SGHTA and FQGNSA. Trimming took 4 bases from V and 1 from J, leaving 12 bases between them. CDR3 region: CASSSLPWGTDTQYF. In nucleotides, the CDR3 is TGTGCCAGCAGCTCTCTCCCGTGGGGCACAGATACGCAGTATTTT.

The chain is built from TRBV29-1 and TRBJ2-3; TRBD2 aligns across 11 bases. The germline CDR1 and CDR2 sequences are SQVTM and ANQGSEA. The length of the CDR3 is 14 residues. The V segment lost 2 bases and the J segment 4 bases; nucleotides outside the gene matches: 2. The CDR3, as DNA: TGCAGCGTTGAACCTAGCGGGAGGCCAGATACGCAGTATTTT. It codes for CSVEPSGRPDTQYF.

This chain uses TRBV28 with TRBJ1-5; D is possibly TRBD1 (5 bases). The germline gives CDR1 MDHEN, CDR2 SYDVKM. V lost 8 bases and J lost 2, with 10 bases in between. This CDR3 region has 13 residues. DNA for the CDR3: TGTGCCAGCGGTGGGGCTGGCAATCAGCCCCAGCATTTT. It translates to CASGGAGNQPQHF.

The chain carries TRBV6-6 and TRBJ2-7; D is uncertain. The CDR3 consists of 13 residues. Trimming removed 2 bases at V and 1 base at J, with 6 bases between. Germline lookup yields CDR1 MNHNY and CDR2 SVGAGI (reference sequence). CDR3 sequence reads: CASSYANSYEQYF. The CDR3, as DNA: TGTGCCAGCAGTTACGCAAATTCCTACGAGCAGTACTTC.

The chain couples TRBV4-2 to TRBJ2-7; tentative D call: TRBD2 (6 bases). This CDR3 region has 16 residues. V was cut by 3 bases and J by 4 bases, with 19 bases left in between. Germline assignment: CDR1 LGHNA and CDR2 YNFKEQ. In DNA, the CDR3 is TGTGCCAGCAGCCAGGGGTTTGGGCGGGATATTTACGAGCAGTACTTC. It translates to CASSQGFGRDIYEQYF.

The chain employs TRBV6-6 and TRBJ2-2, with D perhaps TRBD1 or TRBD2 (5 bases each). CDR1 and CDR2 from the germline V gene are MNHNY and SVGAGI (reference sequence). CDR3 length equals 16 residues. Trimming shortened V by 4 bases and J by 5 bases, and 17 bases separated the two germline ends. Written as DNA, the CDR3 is TGTGCCAGCAGTTCCCGGGACGGTGGGGGAACCGGGGAGCTGTTTTTT. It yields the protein CASSSRDGGGTGELFF.

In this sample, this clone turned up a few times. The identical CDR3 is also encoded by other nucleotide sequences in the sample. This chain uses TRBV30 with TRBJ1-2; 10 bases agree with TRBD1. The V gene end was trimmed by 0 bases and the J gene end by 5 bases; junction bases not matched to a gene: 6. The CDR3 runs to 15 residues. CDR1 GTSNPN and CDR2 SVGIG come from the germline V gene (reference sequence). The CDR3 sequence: CAWSVLRTGGYGYTF. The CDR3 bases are TGTGCCTGGAGTGTACTAAGGACAGGGGGTTATGGCTACACCTTC.

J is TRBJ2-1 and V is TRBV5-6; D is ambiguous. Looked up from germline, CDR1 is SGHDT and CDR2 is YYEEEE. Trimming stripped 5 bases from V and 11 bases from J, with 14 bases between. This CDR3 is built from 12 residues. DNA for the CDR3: TGTGCCAGCAGTACCAGAGGTAGGAAGCAGTTCTTC. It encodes CASSTRGRKQFF.

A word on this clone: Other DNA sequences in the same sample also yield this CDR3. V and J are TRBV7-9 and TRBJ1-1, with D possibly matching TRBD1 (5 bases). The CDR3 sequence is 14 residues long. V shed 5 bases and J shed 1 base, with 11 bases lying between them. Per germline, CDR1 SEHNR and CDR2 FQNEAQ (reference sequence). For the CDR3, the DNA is TGTGCCAGCAGCCCAACAACAGGGAACACTGAAGCTTTCTTT. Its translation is CASSPTTGNTEAFF.

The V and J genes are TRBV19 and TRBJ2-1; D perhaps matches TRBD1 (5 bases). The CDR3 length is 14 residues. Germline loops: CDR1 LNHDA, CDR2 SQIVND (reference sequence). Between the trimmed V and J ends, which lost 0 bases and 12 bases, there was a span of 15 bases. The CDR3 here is CASSIDLTDFRQFF. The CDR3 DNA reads TGTGCCAGTAGTATAGATCTGACAGACTTCCGGCAGTTCTTC. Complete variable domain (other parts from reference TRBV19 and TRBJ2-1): DGGITQSPKYLFRKEGQNVTLSCEQNLNHDAMYWYRQDPGQGLRLIYYSQIVNDFQKGDIAEGYSVSREKKESFPLTVTSAQKNPTAFYLCASSIDLTDFRQFFGPGTRLTVL.

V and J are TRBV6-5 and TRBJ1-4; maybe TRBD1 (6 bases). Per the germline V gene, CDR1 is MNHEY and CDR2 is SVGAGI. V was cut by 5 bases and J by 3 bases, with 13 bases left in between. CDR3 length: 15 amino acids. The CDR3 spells CASSLVTGSNEKLFF. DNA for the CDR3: TGTGCCAGCAGTCTCGTGACAGGCTCTAATGAAAAACTGTTTTTT.

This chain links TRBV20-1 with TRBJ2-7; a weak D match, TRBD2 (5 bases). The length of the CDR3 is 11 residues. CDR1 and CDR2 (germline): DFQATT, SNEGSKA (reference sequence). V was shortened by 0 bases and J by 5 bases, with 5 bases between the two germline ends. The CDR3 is CSARDSDEQYF. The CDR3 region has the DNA TGCAGTGCTAGAGATAGCGACGAGCAGTACTTC.

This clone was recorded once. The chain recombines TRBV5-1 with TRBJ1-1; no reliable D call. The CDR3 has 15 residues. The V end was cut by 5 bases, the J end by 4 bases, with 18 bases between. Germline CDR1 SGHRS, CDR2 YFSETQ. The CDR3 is CASSDWPGVGTEAFF. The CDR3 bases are TGCGCCAGCAGTGATTGGCCCGGGGTCGGCACTGAAGCTTTCTTT.

CDR3 nucleotide sequence: TGTGCCAGCAGTCCTGGGACCGCAGCCAAAAACATTCAGTACTTC. Its translation is CASSPGTAAKNIQYF. The chain has TRBV28 and TRBJ2-4, with D possibly called TRBD1 or TRBD2 (5 bases each). The CDR3 is 15 residues long. Germline values: CDR1 MDHEN, CDR2 SYDVKM. V was clipped by 5 bases and J by 0 bases, with 11 bases between them.

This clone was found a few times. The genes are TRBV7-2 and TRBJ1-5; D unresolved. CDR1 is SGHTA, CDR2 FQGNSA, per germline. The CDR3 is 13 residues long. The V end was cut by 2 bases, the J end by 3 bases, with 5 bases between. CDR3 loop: CASSLIDNQPQHF. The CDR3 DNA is TGTGCCAGCAGCTTAATAGACAATCAGCCCCAGCATTTT.

Here the CDR3 reads CATARGPSYEQYF. The CDR3 DNA sequence: TGTGCCACCGCCCGGGGCCCCTCCTACGAGCAGTACTTC. The chain joins TRBV7-3 to TRBJ2-7, with D possibly called TRBD1 or TRBD2 (5 bases each). Trimming stripped 10 bases from V and 0 bases from J, with 13 bases between. The CDR3 is 13 amino acids. Germline values: CDR1 SGHTA, CDR2 FQGTGA.

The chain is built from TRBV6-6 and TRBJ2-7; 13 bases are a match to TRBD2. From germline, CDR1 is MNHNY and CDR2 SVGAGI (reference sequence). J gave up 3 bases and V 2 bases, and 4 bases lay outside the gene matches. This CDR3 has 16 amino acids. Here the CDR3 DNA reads TGTGCCAGCAGTTACCAAGGGACTAGCGGGATCTACGAGCAGTACTTC. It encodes CASSYQGTSGIYEQYF.

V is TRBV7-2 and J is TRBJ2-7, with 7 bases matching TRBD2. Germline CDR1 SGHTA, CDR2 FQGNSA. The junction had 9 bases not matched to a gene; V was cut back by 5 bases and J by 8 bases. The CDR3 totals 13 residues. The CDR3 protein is CASSQKRGDKQYF. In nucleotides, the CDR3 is TGTGCCAGCAGCCAAAAGCGGGGCGATAAGCAGTACTTC.